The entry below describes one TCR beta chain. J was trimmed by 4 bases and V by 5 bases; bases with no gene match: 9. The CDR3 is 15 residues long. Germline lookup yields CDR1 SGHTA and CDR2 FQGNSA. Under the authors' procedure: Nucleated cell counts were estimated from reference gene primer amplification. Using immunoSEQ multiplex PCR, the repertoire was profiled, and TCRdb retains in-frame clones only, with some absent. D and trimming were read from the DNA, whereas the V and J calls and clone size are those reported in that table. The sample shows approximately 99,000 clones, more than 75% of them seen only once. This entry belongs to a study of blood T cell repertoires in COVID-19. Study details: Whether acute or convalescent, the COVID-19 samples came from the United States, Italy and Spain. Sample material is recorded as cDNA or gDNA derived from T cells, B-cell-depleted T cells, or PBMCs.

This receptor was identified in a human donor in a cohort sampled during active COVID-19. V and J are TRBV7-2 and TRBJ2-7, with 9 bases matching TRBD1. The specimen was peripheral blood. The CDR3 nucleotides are TGTGCCAGCAGCCCTGAACACAGGGGGCCGTACGAGCAGTACTTC. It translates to CASSPEHRGPYEQYF.